This TCR beta chain was recorded in a study of blood T cell repertoires in COVID-19. Overall study: There were acute and convalescent COVID-19 samples, and they came from the United States, Italy and Spain. Nucleic acid was either cDNA or gDNA, and it came from T cells, B-cell-depleted T cells, or PBMCs.

In the original processing: Nucleated cell counts were estimated from reference gene primer amplification. Produced via immunoSEQ multiplex PCR; TCRdb's table is partial and in-frame only. That table is the source of V, J and clone size, and D and trimming were worked out from the DNA. The sample holds roughly 110,000 clones, 80% to 85% seen once. V trimming: 7 bases; J trimming: 1 base; junction bases outside the gene matches: 9. The CDR3 covers 15 residues. Germline lookup yields CDR1 SGHDT and CDR2 YYEEEE. The specimen was peripheral blood. This TCR was sampled from a man aged 70 or older with acute or convalescent COVID-19. This rearrangement joins TRBV5-6 to TRBJ2-7; 9 bases agree with TRBD2. Here the CDR3 DNA reads TGTGCCAGCGGTTTAGCGGGGGTTACTTCCTACGAGCAGTACTTC. Protein product: CASGLAGVTSYEQYF.